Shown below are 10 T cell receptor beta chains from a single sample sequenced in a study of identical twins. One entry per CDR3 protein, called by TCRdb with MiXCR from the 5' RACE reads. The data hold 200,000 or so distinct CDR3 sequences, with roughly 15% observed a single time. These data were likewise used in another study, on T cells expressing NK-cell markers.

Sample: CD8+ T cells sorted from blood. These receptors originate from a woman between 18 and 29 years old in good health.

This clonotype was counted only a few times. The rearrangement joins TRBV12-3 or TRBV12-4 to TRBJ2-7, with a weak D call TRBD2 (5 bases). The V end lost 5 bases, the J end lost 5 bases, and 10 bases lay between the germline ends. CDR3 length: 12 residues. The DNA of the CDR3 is TGTGCCAGCAGTATTAGCGTAGACGAGCAGTACTTC. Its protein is CASSISVDEQYF.

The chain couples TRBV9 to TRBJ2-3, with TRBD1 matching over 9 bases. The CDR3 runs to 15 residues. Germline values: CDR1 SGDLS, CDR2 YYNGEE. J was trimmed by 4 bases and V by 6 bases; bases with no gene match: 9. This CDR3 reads CASTGDRAIADTQYF. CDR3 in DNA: TGTGCCAGCACCGGGGACAGGGCGATCGCAGATACGCAGTATTTT. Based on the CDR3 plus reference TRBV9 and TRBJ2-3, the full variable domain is DSGVTQTPKHLITATGQRVTLRCSPRSGDLSVYWYQQSLDQGLQFLIQYYNGEERAKGNILERFSAQQFPDLHSELNLSSLELGDSALYFCASTGDRAIADTQYFGPGTRLTVL.

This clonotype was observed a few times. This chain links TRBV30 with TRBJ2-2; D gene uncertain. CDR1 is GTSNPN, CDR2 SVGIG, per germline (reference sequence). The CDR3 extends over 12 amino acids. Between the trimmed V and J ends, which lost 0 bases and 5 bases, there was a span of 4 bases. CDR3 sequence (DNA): TGTGCCTGGAGTGTAAGGACCGGGGAGCTGTTTTTT. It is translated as CAWSVRTGELFF.

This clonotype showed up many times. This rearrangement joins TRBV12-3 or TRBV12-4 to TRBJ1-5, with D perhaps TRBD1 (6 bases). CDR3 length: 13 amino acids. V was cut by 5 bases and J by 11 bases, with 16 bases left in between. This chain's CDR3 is CASSGRGAVSQHF. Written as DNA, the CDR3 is TGTGCCAGCAGTGGGAGGGGGGCCGTGTCCCAGCATTTT.

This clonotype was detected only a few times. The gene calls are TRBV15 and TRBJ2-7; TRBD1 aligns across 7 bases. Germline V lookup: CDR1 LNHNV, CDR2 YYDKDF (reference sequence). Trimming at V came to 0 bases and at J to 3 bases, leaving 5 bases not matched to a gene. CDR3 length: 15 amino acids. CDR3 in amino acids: CATSRDQGGSYEQYF. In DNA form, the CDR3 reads TGTGCCACCAGCAGAGATCAAGGGGGCAGCTACGAGCAGTACTTC.

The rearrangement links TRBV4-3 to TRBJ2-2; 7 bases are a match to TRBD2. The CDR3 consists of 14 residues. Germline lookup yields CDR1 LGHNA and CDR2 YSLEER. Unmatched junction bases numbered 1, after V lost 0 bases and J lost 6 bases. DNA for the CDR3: TGCGCCAGCAGCCAAGAGGGAGGGCCCGGGGAGCTGTTTTTT. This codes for CASSQEGGPGELFF.

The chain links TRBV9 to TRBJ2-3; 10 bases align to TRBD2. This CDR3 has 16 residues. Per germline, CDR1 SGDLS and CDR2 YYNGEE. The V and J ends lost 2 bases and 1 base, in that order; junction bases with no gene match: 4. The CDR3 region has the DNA TGTGCCAGCAGCGTCCCGCTAGCGGGAGGCACAGATACGCAGTATTTT. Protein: CASSVPLAGGTDTQYF.

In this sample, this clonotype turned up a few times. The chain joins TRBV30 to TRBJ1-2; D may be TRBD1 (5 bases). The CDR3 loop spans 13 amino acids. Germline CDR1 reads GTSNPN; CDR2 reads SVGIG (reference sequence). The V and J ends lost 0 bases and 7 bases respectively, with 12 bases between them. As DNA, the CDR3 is TGTGCCTGGAGTGTTTATGGGGGAAGTGGCTACACCTTC. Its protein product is CAWSVYGGSGYTF.

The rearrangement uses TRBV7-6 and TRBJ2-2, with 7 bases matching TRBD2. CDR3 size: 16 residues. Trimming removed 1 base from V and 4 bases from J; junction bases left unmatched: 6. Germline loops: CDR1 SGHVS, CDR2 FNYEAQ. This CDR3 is CASSLEGGPGTGELFF. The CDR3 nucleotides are TGTGCCAGCAGCTTAGAGGGAGGGCCGGGCACCGGGGAGCTGTTTTTT.

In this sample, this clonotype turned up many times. CDR3 bases: TGTGCCAGCAGTCCTAGCGGGATCTACGAGCAGTACTTC. Amino acids: CASSPSGIYEQYF. The chain couples TRBV12-3 or TRBV12-4 to TRBJ2-7, with 9 bases matching TRBD2. Trimming took 5 bases from V and 3 from J; bases not matched to a gene: 2. The CDR3 runs to 13 residues.